This T cell receptor beta chain was identified in a study of CD8 T cells in Susac syndrome. The wider study: Patients with Susac syndrome were therapy-naive, on corticosteroids, or on intravenous immunoglobulin alone at the time that blood was drawn.

Random hexamers were used to reverse transcribe the RNA input (about 0.5 to 1 ug). immunoSEQ multiplex PCR amplified TCR beta CDR3 across 54 Vbeta, 13 Jbeta. One entry per CDR3 protein, called by TCRdb with MiXCR from the immunoSEQ multiplex PCR reads. The table has under 90,000 distinct CDR3 sequences, 85% to 95% seen once. This CDR3 is 14 amino acids long. V gave up 4 bases and J gave up 6 bases, with 13 bases separating them. Per the germline V gene, CDR1 is SNHLY and CDR2 is FYNNEI. Overall study results and limits: In Susac syndrome, CD8+ expansion was highest in TEMRA and active disease. The authors acknowledged that their TCR sequencing and HLA analysis involved a relatively small number of individuals.

Concerning this clonotype: Its antigen remains unidentified.

This sequence joins TRBV2 and TRBJ2-1, with D possibly TRBD2 on 6 matching bases. The clonotype comes from a human donor with Susac syndrome. Material: CD8+ T cells from PBMCs. The CDR3 DNA sequence: TGTGCCAGCAGTGCGGCTAGGGGAGGCAATGAGCAGTTCTTC. Its protein product is CASSAARGGNEQFF.